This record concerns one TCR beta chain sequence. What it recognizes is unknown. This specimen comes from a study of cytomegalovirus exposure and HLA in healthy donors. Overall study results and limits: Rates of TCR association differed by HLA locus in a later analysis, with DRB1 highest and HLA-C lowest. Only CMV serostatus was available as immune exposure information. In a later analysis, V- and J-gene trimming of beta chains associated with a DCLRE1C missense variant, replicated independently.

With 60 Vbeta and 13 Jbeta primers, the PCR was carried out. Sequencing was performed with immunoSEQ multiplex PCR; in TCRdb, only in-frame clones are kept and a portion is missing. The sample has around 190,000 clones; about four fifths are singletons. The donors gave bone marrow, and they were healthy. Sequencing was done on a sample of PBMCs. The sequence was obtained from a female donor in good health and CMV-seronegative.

In DNA, the CDR3 is TGTGCCAGCAGCTCCAGGGGAATGAACACTGAAGCTTTCTTT. It specifies CASSSRGMNTEAFF. The chain uses TRBV11-2 and TRBJ1-1; D might be TRBD1 (6 bases). V dropped 4 bases and J dropped 0 bases, with 9 bases sitting between them. The CDR3 has 14 amino acids. From germline, CDR1 is SGHAT and CDR2 FQNNGV.